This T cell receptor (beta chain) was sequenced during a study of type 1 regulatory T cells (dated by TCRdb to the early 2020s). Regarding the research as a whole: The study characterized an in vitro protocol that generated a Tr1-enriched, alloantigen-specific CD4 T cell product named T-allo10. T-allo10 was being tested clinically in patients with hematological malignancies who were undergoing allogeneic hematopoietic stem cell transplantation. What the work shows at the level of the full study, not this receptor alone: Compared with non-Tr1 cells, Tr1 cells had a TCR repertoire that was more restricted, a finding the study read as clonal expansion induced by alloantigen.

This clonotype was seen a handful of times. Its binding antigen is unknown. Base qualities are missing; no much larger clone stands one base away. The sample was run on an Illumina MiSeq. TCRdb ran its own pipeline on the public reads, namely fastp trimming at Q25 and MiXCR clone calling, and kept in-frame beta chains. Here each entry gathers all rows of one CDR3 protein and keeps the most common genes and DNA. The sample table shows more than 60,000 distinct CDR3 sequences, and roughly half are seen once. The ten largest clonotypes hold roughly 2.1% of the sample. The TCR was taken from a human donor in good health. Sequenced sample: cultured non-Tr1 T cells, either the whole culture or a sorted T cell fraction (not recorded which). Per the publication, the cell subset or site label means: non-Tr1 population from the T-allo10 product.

The CDR3 region: CASSWTQDRNTGELFF. The nucleotide sequence is TGTGCCAGCAGCTGGACCCAGGACAGGAACACCGGGGAGCTGTTTTTT. Recombination connected TRBV5-6 to TRBJ2-2, with TRBD1 perhaps the D gene, on 6 matching bases. V is clipped by 3 bases and J by 1 base, and the sequence between their germline boundaries is 13 bases long. In the germline V gene, CDR1 corresponds to SGHDT and CDR2 to YYEEEE. The CDR3 sequence holds 16 residues, the cysteine and phenylalanine included. The kept DNA is CDR3 alone, 48 bases in frame from the first base.